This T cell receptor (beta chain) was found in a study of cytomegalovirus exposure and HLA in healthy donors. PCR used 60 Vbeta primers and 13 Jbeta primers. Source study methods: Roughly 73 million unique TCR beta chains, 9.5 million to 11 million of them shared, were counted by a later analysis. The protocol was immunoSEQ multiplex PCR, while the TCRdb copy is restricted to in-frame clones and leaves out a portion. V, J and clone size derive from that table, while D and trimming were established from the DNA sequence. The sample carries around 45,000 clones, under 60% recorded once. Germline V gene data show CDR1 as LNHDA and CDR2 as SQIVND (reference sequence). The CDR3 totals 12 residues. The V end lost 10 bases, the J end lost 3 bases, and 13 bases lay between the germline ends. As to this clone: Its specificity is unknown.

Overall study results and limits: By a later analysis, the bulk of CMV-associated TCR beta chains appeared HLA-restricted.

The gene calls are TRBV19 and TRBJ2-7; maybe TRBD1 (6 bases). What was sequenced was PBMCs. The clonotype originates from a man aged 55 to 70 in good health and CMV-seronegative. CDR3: CATTDSNYEQYF. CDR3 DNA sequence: TGTGCCACCACGGACAGTAACTACGAGCAGTACTTC.